The clone carrying this T cell receptor beta chain was observed a handful of times. As yet, its antigen is unknown. The data belong to a study of blood T cells in healthy people across ages. The CDR3 spans 16 residues. Trimming cost V 0 bases and J 6 bases; bases outside gene matches: 6. Germline CDR1 LGHDT, CDR2 YNNKEL (reference sequence). Study-wide results and limits: Significant beta diversity loss was already apparent by age approximately 36, declining roughly linearly.

A sample-barcoded 5' primer and a J-beta primer mix were used in a second PCR of roughly 7 to 11 cycles. Every sample gave at least 2.5 million paired-end reads containing CDR3. TCRdb used MiXCR to reprocess the 5' RACE reads, holding one entry per CDR3 protein. The sample includes some 1.1 million distinct CDR3 sequences, around two fifths of them seen just once. The sequenced sample consisted of blood. The chain combines TRBV3-1 with TRBJ2-1; 9 nucleotides align to TRBD1. This TCR came from a man between 18 and 35 years old in good health. CDR3 nucleotide sequence: TGTGCCAGCAGCCAAGAGGACAGGGGATATACCAATGAGCAGTTCTTC. Encoded protein: CASSQEDRGYTNEQFF.